One sample yielded the 3 T cell receptor beta chains listed below, sequenced in a study of blood T cell repertoires in COVID-19. TCRdb keeps only in-frame clones here, not all; method: immunoSEQ multiplex PCR. Of hundreds of thousands of clones detected, about 82% appear once; the ten largest clones hold approximately 7.5%. The sequenced material came from peripheral blood. Receptor source: a human donor in a cohort sampled during active COVID-19.

This sequence joins TRBV30 and TRBJ2-3; 7 nucleotides align to TRBD2. The CDR3 loop spans 13 amino acids. V was clipped by 0 bases and J by 4 bases; unmatched bases: 1. Looked up from germline, CDR1 is GTSNPN and CDR2 is SVGIG (reference sequence). The CDR3 DNA sequence: TGTGCCTGGAGTGTTGCGGGGGCAGATACGCAGTATTTT. This encodes CAWSVAGADTQYF.

V usage is TRBV5-5 and J usage is TRBJ2-7; 8 bases match TRBD1. The CDR3 loop spans 14 amino acids. The germline gives CDR1 SGHKS, CDR2 YYEKEE (reference sequence). After removal of 0 bases from V and 5 bases from J, the junction contained 4 bases not matched to a gene. The CDR3 DNA is TGTGCCAGCAGCTTGGTAGCAGGGGGCAACGAGCAGTACTTC. It codes for CASSLVAGGNEQYF.

This chain links TRBV19 with TRBJ2-7; tentative D call: TRBD1 (7 bases). The germline gives CDR1 LNHDA, CDR2 SQIVND (reference sequence). V lost 7 bases and J lost 2, with 18 bases in between. This CDR3 contains 15 residues. The chain's CDR3 is CASTAAAGGPYEQYF. Here the CDR3 DNA reads TGTGCCAGTACCGCGGCAGCAGGGGGGCCCTACGAGCAGTACTTC.